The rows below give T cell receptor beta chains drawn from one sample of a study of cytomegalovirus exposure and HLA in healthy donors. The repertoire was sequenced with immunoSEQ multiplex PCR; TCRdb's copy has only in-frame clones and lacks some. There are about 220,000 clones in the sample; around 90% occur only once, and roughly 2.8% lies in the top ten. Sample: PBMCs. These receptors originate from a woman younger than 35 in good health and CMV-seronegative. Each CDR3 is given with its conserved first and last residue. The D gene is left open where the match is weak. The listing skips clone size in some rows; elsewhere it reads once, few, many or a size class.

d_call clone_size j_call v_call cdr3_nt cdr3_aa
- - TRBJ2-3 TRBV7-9 TGTGCCAGCAGCGGGACTGCCAAGAAGTATTTT CASSGTAKKYF
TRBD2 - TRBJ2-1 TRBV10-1 TGCGCCACGAAAGGGACTAGCGGGAGTTCTCGTCCTACTCATGAGCAGTTCTTC CATKGTSGSSRPTHEQFF
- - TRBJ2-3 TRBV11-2 TGTGCCAGCAGCCTACCGCCAGATACGCAGTATTTT CASSLPPDTQYF
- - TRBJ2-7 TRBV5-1 TGCGCCAGCAGCCGGTCGACACAGTGGTCCTACGAGCAGTACTTC CASSRSTQWSYEQYF
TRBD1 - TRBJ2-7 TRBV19 TGTGCCAGTAGTAACCGGGACAGGCCCTACGAGCAGTACTTC CASSNRDRPYEQYF
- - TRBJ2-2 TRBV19 TGTGCCAGTATCTCAGCCGGGGAGCTGTTTTTT CASISAGELFF
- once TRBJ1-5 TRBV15 TGTGCCACCAGCAGAGGAACACTGGCGGGGATTAGCAATCAGCCCCAGCATTTT CATSRGTLAGISNQPQHF
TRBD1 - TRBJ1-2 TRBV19 TGTGCCAGTAGTATAGAGTCGACCGGGACAGTAGGGTACTATGGCTACACCTTC CASSIESTGTVGYYGYTF
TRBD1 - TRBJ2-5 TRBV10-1 TGCGCCAGCAGTCCGGACAGGGTTGAGACCCAGTACTTC CASSPDRVETQYF
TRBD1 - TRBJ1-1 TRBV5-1 TGCGCCAGCAGCTTGGGTCCGATACAGGGGAATGAAGCTTTCTTT CASSLGPIQGNEAFF
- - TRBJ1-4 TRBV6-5 TGTGCCAGCAGACGAACGAGGTATCAGGAAAAACTGTTTTTT CASRRTRYQEKLFF
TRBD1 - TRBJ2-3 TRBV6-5 TGTGCCAACAGGGGACATTCCCGCACAGATACGCAGTATTTT CANRGHSRTDTQYF
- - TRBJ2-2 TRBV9 TGTGCCAGCAGCGTAGCGGTAGGGGGCACCGGGGAGCTGTTTTTT CASSVAVGGTGELFF
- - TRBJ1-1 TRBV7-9 TGTGCCAGCAGCTTGTGGAGTTTAGGGAACACTGAAGCTTTCTTT CASSLWSLGNTEAFF
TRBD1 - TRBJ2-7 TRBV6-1 TGTGCCAGCAGACCGGGACAGGGGAATTGGGAGCAGTACTTC CASRPGQGNWEQYF
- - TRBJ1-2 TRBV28 TGTGCCCTCCAACCCGGGGGGACGGGTAACTATGGCTACACCTTC CALQPGGTGNYGYTF
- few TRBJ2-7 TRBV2 TGTGCCAGCAAGATAGGGGAGTACTTC CASKIGEYF
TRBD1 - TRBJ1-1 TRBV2 TGTGCCAGCAGAGCTCCGGGACAGGGAGGTAACACTGAAGCTTTCTTT CASRAPGQGGNTEAFF
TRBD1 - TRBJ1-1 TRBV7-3 TGTGCCAGCAGCTTAATACGCCGGGACAGGGGAGGGACTGAAGCTTTCTTT CASSLIRRDRGGTEAFF
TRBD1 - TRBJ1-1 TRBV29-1 TGCAGCGGGGGACAGGGGAGGCCGAATGCTTTCTTT CSGGQGRPNAFF
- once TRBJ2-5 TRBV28 TGTGCCAGCAGTTTCTTCAGGGGCCCCCAAGAGACCCAGTACTTC CASSFFRGPQETQYF
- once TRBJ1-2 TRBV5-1 TGCGCCAGCAGCTTGGGAACATCACCCGATGGCTACACCTTC CASSLGTSPDGYTF